This T cell receptor beta chain was found in a study of ipilimumab plus nivolumab after autologous stem cell transplantation. Starting 14 to 28 days after autologous transplant, ipilimumab 1 mg/kg was given. This CDR3 has 16 amino acids. The germline gives CDR1 KGHSH, CDR2 LQKENI. Trimming shortened V by 3 bases and J by 0 bases, and 11 bases separated the two germline ends. Measured with immunoSEQ multiplex PCR; TCRdb has only the in-frame clones, and not every one. The sample holds approximately 40,000 clones; more than 85% are singletons and the top ten take roughly 0.87%. Source: PBMCs, taken in a trial of ipilimumab plus nivolumab as post-transplant consolidation. The receptor was isolated from a male donor with multiple myeloma. The chain uses TRBV18 and TRBJ2-2; no clear D. CDR3: CASSPLVGTNTGELFF. In DNA, the CDR3 is TGTGCCAGCTCACCCCTCGTGGGGACGAACACCGGGGAGCTGTTTTTT.